These 4 T cell receptor beta chains were sequenced from one sample in a study of T cell clusters in autoimmune cytopenias. TRB rearrangements were amplified by touch-down multiplex PCR with mixed TRB-A/B primers. With the multiplex PCR reads reprocessed, TCRdb shows one record per CDR3 protein and no DNA. This listing includes roughly 6,100 distinct CDR3 sequences. Each sample's input was approximately 270 ng genomic DNA, 30,000 to 45,000 genome equivalents. These data were also reused for a study on T cell repertoires in aging, cancer and after chemotherapy.

The sample was peripheral blood. The receptors come from a human donor in good health.

This chain links TRBV7-9 with TRBJ1-1; the TCRdb D gene call, TRBD1, has no DNA to confirm it. CDR1 and CDR2 (germline): SEHNR, FQNEAQ (reference sequence). CDR3 length: 16 residues. Here the CDR3 reads CASSLAGQGVDTEAFF. Supplemented by reference TRBV7-9 and TRBJ1-1, the full variable domain reads DTGVSQNPRHKITKRGQNVTFRCDPISEHNRLYWYRQTLGQGPEFLTYFQNEAQLEKSRLLSDRFSAERPKGSFSTLEIQRTEQGDSAMYLCASSLAGQGVDTEAFFGQGTRLTVV.

This clonotype is identified as medium-sized from frequency. The CDR3 sequence: CAWSAPPTGVRGYEQYF. The chain uses TRBV30 and TRBJ2-7; TCRdb's D call of TRBD1 is untestable without DNA. CDR1 is GTSNPN and CDR2 is SVGIG in the germline V gene (reference sequence). The CDR3 spans 17 residues.

This clonotype registers medium-sized by frequency. This chain connects TRBV6-2 or TRBV6-3 to TRBJ2-2; absent DNA, TCRdb's TRBD2 call cannot be checked. The germline gives CDR1 MNHEY, CDR2 SVGEGT. The CDR3 is 15 amino acids. Here the CDR3 reads CASSLPGLGAGELFF.

The chain joins TRBV6-2 or TRBV6-3 to TRBJ1-4; without DNA, the TCRdb call of TRBD1 cannot be checked. The germline V gene encodes CDR1 MNHEY and CDR2 SVGEGT. This CDR3 has 14 amino acids. CDR3 residues: CASRSGQGSEKLFF.